This is a list of T cell receptor beta chains from one sample in a study of cytomegalovirus exposure and HLA in healthy donors. The repertoire was sequenced with immunoSEQ multiplex PCR; TCRdb's copy has only in-frame clones and lacks some. The table includes about 190,000 clones, roughly 80% detected once. The sequencing input was PBMCs. The receptors stem from a middle-aged man in good health and CMV-seropositive. Each CDR3 is given with its conserved first and last residue. The D gene is left open where the match is weak. Part of the rows lack a size; the others show once, few, many or a class for expanded clones.

length | J | D | V | size | CDR3 | DNA
11 | TRBJ2-3 | - | TRBV20-1 | - | CSARFRGTQYF | TGCAGTGCTAGATTCCGCGGTACGCAGTATTTT
16 | TRBJ2-5 | TRBD1 | TRBV28 | - | CASSSYGTGGAETQYF | TGTGCCAGCAGTTCCTACGGGACAGGGGGCGCGGAGACCCAGTACTTC
16 | TRBJ2-3 | TRBD2 | TRBV18 | - | CASSPFSGGQVNTQYF | TGTGCCAGCTCACCCTTTAGCGGGGGGCAAGTAAATACGCAGTATTTT
15 | TRBJ1-4 | - | TRBV5-1 | - | CASSQEGGLGEKLFF | TGCGCCAGCAGCCAGGAGGGCGGACTGGGGGAAAAACTGTTTTTT
14 | TRBJ1-5 | TRBD1 | TRBV4-1 | - | CASSQRTGNQPQHF | TGCGCCAGCAGCCAGCGGACAGGTAATCAGCCCCAGCATTTT
14 | TRBJ2-7 | - | TRBV19 | - | CASSSRLNTYEQYF | TGTGCCAGTAGTTCCAGACTGAATACCTACGAGCAGTACTTC
18 | TRBJ2-1 | - | TRBV7-3 | - | CASSSSGSSSRPYNEQFF | TGTGCCAGCAGCTCATCCGGGAGTAGTAGCAGGCCTTACAATGAGCAGTTCTTC
15 | TRBJ2-2 | - | TRBV9 | - | CASSPLGGNTGELFF | TGTGCCAGCAGCCCCCTCGGGGGGAACACCGGGGAGCTGTTTTTT
13 | TRBJ1-5 | - | TRBV28 | - | CAIHRDLNQPQHF | TGTGCCATCCACAGGGATTTGAACCAGCCCCAGCATTTT
14 | TRBJ1-4 | - | TRBV7-6 | - | CASSIHRSNEKLFF | TGTGCCAGCAGCATCCACAGGAGCAATGAAAAACTGTTTTTT
15 | TRBJ1-4 | TRBD1 | TRBV4-3 | - | CASSQGIGGLEKLFF | TGCGCCAGCAGCCAAGGAATAGGGGGCCTTGAAAAACTGTTTTTT
14 | TRBJ1-1 | TRBD1 | TRBV5-1 | - | CASTRGQGAGEAFF | TGCGCCAGCACACGGGGACAGGGGGCGGGAGAAGCTTTCTTT
11 | TRBJ1-5 | - | TRBV30 | once | CAWSSGQPQHF | TGTGCCTGGAGTTCGGGGCAGCCCCAGCATTTT
15 | TRBJ2-2 | - | TRBV19 | - | CASTKQIMNTGELFF | TGTGCCAGTACAAAACAGATAATGAACACCGGGGAGCTGTTTTTT
12 | TRBJ1-2 | - | TRBV2 | - | CASRMDSYGYTF | TGTGCCAGCAGAATGGACAGCTATGGCTACACCTTC
14 | TRBJ1-4 | - | TRBV18 | - | CASSPKGRDEKLFF | TGTGCCAGCTCACCAAAGGGGCGCGATGAAAAACTGTTTTTT
13 | TRBJ1-4 | - | TRBV6-5 | - | CATARGWNEKLFF | TGTGCCACCGCAAGGGGGTGGAATGAAAAACTGTTTTTT
11 | TRBJ2-7 | - | TRBV5-6 | - | CASSLNYEQYF | TGTGCCAGCAGCTTAAACTACGAGCAGTACTTC
17 | TRBJ2-7 | TRBD1 | TRBV7-6 | - | CASSLRDATGGLYEQYF | TGTGCCAGCAGCCTAAGGGATGCGACAGGGGGCCTCTACGAGCAGTACTTC
16 | TRBJ2-7 | TRBD1 | TRBV7-2 | - | CASSLWAAGQGYEQYF | TGTGCCAGCAGCTTATGGGCTGCTGGACAGGGCTACGAGCAGTACTTC
16 | TRBJ2-3 | TRBD2 | TRBV4-3 | - | CASSLELAGGPDTQYF | TGCGCCAGCAGCCTCGAGCTAGCGGGGGGGCCTGATACGCAGTATTTT
16 | TRBJ2-2 | - | TRBV2 | - | CASSGGHIANTGELFF | TGTGCCAGCAGTGGGGGACACATAGCGAACACCGGGGAGCTGTTTTTT
15 | TRBJ2-3 | - | TRBV21-1 | - | CASSADGVSTDTQYF | TGTGCCAGCAGCGCCGACGGGGTAAGCACAGATACGCAGTATTTT
11 | TRBJ1-6 | - | TRBV5-6 | - | CASPGDSPLHF | TGTGCCAGCCCGGGGGATTCACCCCTCCACTTT
12 | TRBJ2-2 | TRBD2 | TRBV6-6 | - | CASTRGGGELFF | TGTGCCAGCACCCGGGGGGGAGGGGAGCTGTTTTTT